This T cell receptor beta chain was observed in a study of shared clonotypes between healthy human individuals (TCRdb year 2020). Looking at the study overall: The cohort included a few men and a couple of women between 18 and 49 years of age. For each donor, CD4 naive and CD4 memory were each run on three plates, CD8 naive on two plates, and CD8 memory on one plate. The study deeply sequenced blood TCR repertoires of about 5 healthy adults to estimate repertoire size and the extent of clonotype sharing between individuals. Per donor, leukapheresis produced somewhere between about 0.9 and 9 billion PBMCs. To increase sequencing depth and limit assay-specific biases, TCR repertoire library preparation and sequencing were carried out by different laboratories using diverse techniques. Points the paper makes about the study in general: Pairwise subsampling indicated that sequencing depth was expected to affect the degree of clonotype sharing among donors. Sampling was limited to blood, and TCR repertoires in tissue likely differ from TCR repertoires in blood. Naive subsets generally had larger estimated clonotype richness than memory subsets did. Clonotypes shared by all four sorted-subset donors showed higher generation probabilities than non-shared clonotypes. When a few donors were compared, the shared fraction of clonotypes was about 5% for naive CD4, approximately 3.5% for naive CD8, 2.3% for memory CD4, and under 0.5% for memory CD8. The genetic and exposure-history diversity represented was limited by the small number of donors. Incomplete sequencing was indicated by rarefaction of sorted-subset datasets, despite the large sequencing depth.

Healthy HIV-negative adults with no recently reported acute infections or vaccinations were included as donors. All donors were Caucasian adults living in Nashville, Tennessee, USA. CD4+ T cells were enriched by magnetic negative selection; naive cells were then positively selected on CD45RA, and the negative fraction formed the memory subset. After blood collection by leukapheresis, PBMCs were isolated using Ficoll-Histopaque density gradient centrifugation and then cryopreserved in the vapor phase of liquid nitrogen. Analytical flow cytometry was used to check the purity and quantity of every magnetically sorted T cell population. Each sorted fraction had its genomic DNA isolated and then quantified by UV absorbance on a Nanodrop 2000c. Using the deep immunoSEQ assay, multiplex PCR amplified TCR CDR3 regions from genomic DNA. For each cell subset, the extracted genomic DNA was distributed evenly across all wells of several immunoSEQ 96-well plates, and each plate served as one replicate. Each replicate PCR for sorted subsets received around 200 ng genomic DNA, equal to some 32,000 T cell genomes. Purified libraries were quantified with a Qubit 3.0 fluorometer, sized on a Bioanalyzer 2100, and re-quantified with the KAPA Library Quantification kit. Each immunoSEQ 96-well plate was sequenced on its own single-read 150-cycle Illumina NextSeq 550 flow cell. Per the authors' processing: Because the immunoSEQ output included only junctional sequences and no quality scores, the filtering could not be the same as the filtering used for full-length reads. To assign V/J genes and CDR3, sequences were annotated against IMGT germline references using PyIR, a Python wrapper for IgBLAST v1.9. Reads were filtered out if the reads had weak V/J assignments (E-value above 1e-6), no CDR3, stop codons, out-of-frame junctions, or ambiguous translated residues. V3J clonotypes were defined as sequences sharing the same inferred V gene, J gene, and CDR3 amino acid sequence. Percentage overlap between repertoires was calculated by dividing the number of shared unique clonotypes by the size of the smaller repertoire. Repertoire richness was assessed with RTK rarefaction, the Chao1 estimator, and Recon v2.1 estimates of unobserved clonotypes. OLGA was used to compute generation probabilities for all TCRbeta clonotypes that the gDNA method yielded from a few donors. TCRdb limited this immuneACCESS table to in-frame rearrangements with V and J called. A share of clones is missing; checked studies link under half to unresolved V genes, and the rest is unexplained. V and J calls and clone size are those listed in that table; D and trimming were worked out from the DNA. Within this sample are 2 million to 3 million clones, with 93% of them counted one time only. The top ten clonotypes cover about 0.39% of the sample.

About this clone itself: This clone's antigen is unknown. Per-base qualities were not stored, and no clone one base away is much larger.

Material for sequencing was naive CD4+ T cells from PBMCs. The cell subset or site tag for this specimen amounts to: CD45RA+ positively selected. The sequence was obtained from a man younger than 30 in good health. Some clones in this sample may be carry-over from other donors' samples.

The DNA reads as follows: TGCGCCAGCAGCCTTACCTCTCAGGGGGCGGACGAGCAGTACTTC. It encodes CASSLTSQGADEQYF. The chain was built from TRBV5-1 and TRBJ2-7, and 8 bases in between align with TRBD1. Its CDR3 holds 15 amino acids, cysteine through phenylalanine. Only the CDR3 DNA is retained, 45 bases long and in frame from the first base. Here V drops 4 bases and J drops 5 bases, and the junction holds 11 bases not matched to any gene. The germline V gene provides CDR1 SGHRS and CDR2 YFSETQ.